The present entry profiles one TCR beta chain with its context. Germline lookup yields CDR1 SNHLY and CDR2 FYNNEI. This CDR3 comprises 17 residues. The trim removed 5 bases at V and 9 bases at J, leaving 10 bases unmatched. The data were taken from a study of T cell changes during pregnancy in multiple sclerosis. Clones were read by immunoSEQ multiplex PCR, and TCRdb kept only the in-frame ones, dropping some. Of around 69,000 clones in the sample, roughly 90% were seen once. Sequenced here: CD8+ T cells from peripheral blood mononuclear cells, sampled before pregnancy. The chain links TRBV2 to TRBJ2-2, with 15 bases aligning to TRBD2. This clonotype was sampled from a female donor with multiple sclerosis, enrolled in a pregnancy study. The CDR3 region is CASSPGTSGGPKRELFF. The CDR3 bases are TGTGCCAGCAGTCCCGGGACTAGCGGGGGGCCAAAACGGGAGCTGTTTTTT. Full variable domain (rest looked up from reference TRBV2 and TRBJ2-2): EPEVTQTPSHQVTQMGQEVILRCVPISNHLYFYWYRQILGQKVEFLVSFYNNEISEKSEIFDDQFSVERPDGSNFTLKIRSTKLEDSAMYFCASSPGTSGGPKRELFFGEGSRLTVL.